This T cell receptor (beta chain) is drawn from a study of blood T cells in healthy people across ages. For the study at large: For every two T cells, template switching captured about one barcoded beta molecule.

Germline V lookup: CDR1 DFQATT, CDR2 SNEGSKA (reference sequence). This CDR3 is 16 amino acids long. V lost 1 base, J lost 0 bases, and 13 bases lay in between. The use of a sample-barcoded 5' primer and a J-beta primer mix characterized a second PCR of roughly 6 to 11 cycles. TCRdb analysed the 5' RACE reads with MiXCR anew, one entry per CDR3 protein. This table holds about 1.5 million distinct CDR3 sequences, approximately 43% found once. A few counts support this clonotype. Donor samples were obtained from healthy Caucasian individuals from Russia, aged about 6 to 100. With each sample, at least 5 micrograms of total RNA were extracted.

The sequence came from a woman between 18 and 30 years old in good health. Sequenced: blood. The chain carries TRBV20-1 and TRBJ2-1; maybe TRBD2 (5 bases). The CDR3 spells CSARVAPGGSYNEQFF. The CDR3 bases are TGCAGTGCTAGAGTTGCCCCCGGAGGCTCCTACAATGAGCAGTTCTTC.